Detailed here is one T cell receptor beta chain. This record belongs to a study of patients and donors after allogeneic stem cell transplantation. The CDR3 loop spans 14 amino acids. After removal of 5 bases from V and 8 bases from J, the junction contained 10 bases not matched to a gene. TCRdb called the RT-PCR reads again in MiXCR, with one record for every CDR3 protein. There are roughly 960,000 distinct CDR3 sequences in the sample; under 20% occur only once, and 5% to 7.5% lies in the top ten. This clonotype was obtained from a human donor who was either an allogeneic HSCT recipient or a stem cell or donor lymphocyte infusion donor (not recorded which). It is not recorded whose cells these are; they may come from a transplant donor. Sample: blood, either unsorted or a sorted T cell fraction (not recorded which). V is TRBV12-3 or TRBV12-4 and J is TRBJ1-2; 8 nucleotides line up with TRBD1. CDR3: CASSPGGAIGGYTF. CDR3 nucleotides: TGTGCCAGCAGTCCAGGGGGCGCAATTGGGGGCTACACCTTC.